These 7 T cell receptor beta chains came from one sample sequenced in a study of blood T cell repertoires in COVID-19. Sequencing used immunoSEQ multiplex PCR; TCRdb keeps in-frame clones, though not all of them. The sample has fewer than 150,000 clones, 84% seen once. Sequencing was performed on PBMCs or T cells enriched from blood (not recorded which). These receptors were collected from a young woman who had been exposed to COVID-19.

The gene calls are TRBV6-5 and TRBJ1-1; perhaps TRBD1 as D (6 bases). The CDR3 totals 15 residues. V lost 1 base to trimming and J lost 6 bases, with 15 bases between them. The germline V gene encodes CDR1 MNHEY and CDR2 SVGAGI. The CDR3 bases are TGTGCCAGCAGTTACTTAACAGGGATGCCCCCTGAAGCTTTCTTT. As protein: CASSYLTGMPPEAFF.

V gene TRBV7-9 combines with J gene TRBJ2-1, with TRBD1 matching 9 bases. The germline gives CDR1 SEHNR, CDR2 FQNEAQ (reference sequence). The CDR3 sequence is 15 residues long. Trimming cost V 1 base and J 6 bases; bases outside gene matches: 4. CDR3 sequence reads: CASSLGTGEINEQFF. As DNA, the CDR3 is TGTGCCAGCAGCTTAGGGACAGGGGAGATCAATGAGCAGTTCTTC.

This chain links TRBV5-1 with TRBJ1-1; D remains unclear. Germline lookup yields CDR1 SGHRS and CDR2 YFSETQ. The CDR3 covers 15 residues. Trimming stripped 1 base from V and 1 base from J, with 11 bases between. CDR3 sequence reads: CASSLTEAQNTEAFF. In DNA form, the CDR3 reads TGCGCCAGCAGCTTGACGGAGGCCCAGAACACTGAAGCTTTCTTT.

The chain joins TRBV6-1 to TRBJ2-1; 11 bases match TRBD2. CDR1 and CDR2 (germline): MNHNS, SASEGT. The CDR3 has 14 amino acids. V shed 2 bases, J shed 7 bases, and the junction held 1 base outside the gene matches. CDR3 residues: CASSELAGGNEQFF. The CDR3 nucleotides read TGTGCCAGCAGTGAACTAGCGGGGGGTAATGAGCAGTTCTTC.

The chain couples TRBV28 to TRBJ2-7, with 9 bases aligning to TRBD2. CDR1 MDHEN and CDR2 SYDVKM come from the germline V gene. The CDR3 spans 16 residues. V shed 1 base and J 6 bases; nucleotides not matched to a gene: 10. The CDR3: CASSLSWGRGRGEQYF. The DNA for the CDR3 is TGTGCCAGCAGTTTATCTTGGGGCCGCGGGAGGGGCGAGCAGTACTTC.

The V call is TRBV19, the J call TRBJ1-2, with D hard to call. CDR1 and CDR2 from the germline V gene are LNHDA and SQIVND (reference sequence). Deletions cut 0 bases from V and 1 base from J, with 9 bases between. The CDR3 is made up of 15 amino acids. The CDR3 region has the DNA TGTGCCAGTAGTATAGAACTGATGTATAACTATGGCTACACCTTC. Its translation is CASSIELMYNYGYTF.

The chain combines TRBV6-1 with TRBJ2-3; TRBD1 might be the D (5 bases). The CDR3 length is 14 residues. Germline V CDR1 and CDR2: MNHNS, SASEGT. V lost 2 bases to trimming and J lost 4 bases, with 10 bases between them. The CDR3 region is CASSEKGFPDTQYF. The CDR3 DNA reads as TGTGCCAGCAGTGAAAAGGGGTTTCCAGATACGCAGTATTTT.